The 30 T cell receptor beta chains presented below share a single source sample, sequenced in a study of CD8 T cells in Susac syndrome. When the RNA was reverse transcribed, random hexamers were used with an input of about 0.5 to 1 ug. TCRdb re-called the immunoSEQ multiplex PCR reads through MiXCR, storing one row per CDR3 protein. The table has approximately 120,000 distinct CDR3 sequences, 90% to 98% seen once. The sample comprised CD4+ T cells from PBMCs. These receptors were taken from a human donor in good health.

The J gene is TRBJ2-4, the V gene TRBV3-1; tentatively, D is TRBD1 (7 bases). Trimming removed 0 bases at V and 13 bases at J, with 13 bases between. The CDR3 covers 13 residues. The germline V gene encodes CDR1 LGHDT and CDR2 YNNKEL (reference sequence). As DNA, the CDR3 is TGTGCCAGCAGCCAAGATCTCAGGGGGGCACAGTACTTC. It encodes CASSQDLRGAQYF.

The chain joins TRBV5-6 to TRBJ1-6; 7 nucleotides agree with TRBD1. The CDR3 runs to 14 residues. V was pared by 4 bases and J by 8 bases, with 6 bases of the junction left unmatched. Germline CDR1 SGHDT, CDR2 YYEEEE. The CDR3 sequence is CASSVDRADSPLHF. In DNA form, the CDR3 reads TGTGCCAGCAGCGTCGACAGGGCTGATTCACCCCTCCACTTT.

This chain uses TRBV7-2 with TRBJ1-6; D is ambiguous. This CDR3 is built from 15 residues. Germline loops: CDR1 SGHTA, CDR2 FQGNSA. Trimming took 5 bases from V and 5 from J, leaving 13 bases between them. The CDR3 region has the DNA TGTGCCAGCAGCCCCCGGCGGGATAATAATTCACCCCTCCACTTT. This sequence encodes CASSPRRDNNSPLHF.

This chain joins TRBV10-3 and TRBJ1-4; no clear D gene. CDR1 is ENHRY and CDR2 is SYGVKD in the germline V gene. V lost 0 bases to trimming and J lost 8 bases, with 13 bases between them. The CDR3 length is 15 residues. CDR3 sequence: CAISESAAEREKLFF. The CDR3 DNA reads TGTGCCATCAGTGAGTCGGCGGCAGAGAGGGAAAAACTGTTTTTT.

The genes are TRBV7-2 and TRBJ2-2; 8 nucleotides agree with TRBD1. CDR1 SGHTA and CDR2 FQGNSA come from the germline V gene. The CDR3 is 15 amino acids. V dropped 5 bases and J dropped 7; count of bases not matched to a gene: 9. This CDR3 reads CASSQLRQGSGELFF. DNA of the CDR3: TGTGCCAGCAGCCAACTAAGACAGGGGAGCGGGGAGCTGTTTTTT.

A remark on this clonotype: At one end the junction does not follow the germline gene, possibly because of a read error. This sequence joins TRBV6-1 and TRBJ1-5; no firm D call. Germline V gives CDR1 MNHNS, CDR2 SASEGT. The CDR3 is 14 amino acids. The CDR3 bases are TGCGCCAGCAGTGAAGCGCTGAGAAATCAGCCCCAGCATTTT. Amino acids: CASSEALRNQPQHF.

This rearrangement joins TRBV10-3 to TRBJ1-1; D perhaps matches TRBD1 (6 bases). The V gene lost 5 bases and the J gene lost 1 base, with 11 bases spanning the gap. The CDR3 totals 14 residues. Germline V CDR1 and CDR2: ENHRY, SYGVKD. Written as DNA, the CDR3 is TGTGCCATCAGTCGACAGGTCGGGAACACTGAAGCTTTCTTT. Encoded protein: CAISRQVGNTEAFF.

V gene TRBV20-1 combines with J gene TRBJ2-3; TRBD2 aligns across 8 bases. J gave up 3 bases and V 8 bases, and 10 bases lay outside the gene matches. Germline CDR1 reads DFQATT; CDR2 reads SNEGSKA (reference sequence). The CDR3 covers 14 residues. In DNA, the CDR3 is TGCAGTCAGACTCTCGGGGGGGCTACAGATACGCAGTATTTT. It yields the protein CSQTLGGATDTQYF.

This clonotype was detected once. The chain has TRBV2 and TRBJ1-1; TRBD1 matches at 7 bases. CDR3 length: 16 amino acids. The junction had 10 bases not matched to a gene; V was cut back by 6 bases and J by 0 bases. CDR1 and CDR2 from the germline V gene are SNHLY and FYNNEI. The DNA for the CDR3 is TGTGCCAGCAGCGCACAAGGGGGCGGGATGAACACTGAAGCTTTCTTT. Translated: CASSAQGGGMNTEAFF.

The chain links TRBV7-9 to TRBJ1-5; D remains unclear. Germline V gene lookup returns CDR1 SEHNR and CDR2 FQNEAQ (reference sequence). V shed 6 bases and J shed 0 bases, with 9 bases lying between them. The CDR3 covers 14 residues. The CDR3 region has the DNA TGTGCCAGCAGTTTCGACTTTAGCAATCAGCCCCAGCATTTT. Its protein product is CASSFDFSNQPQHF.

This sequence joins TRBV19 and TRBJ1-4; D is possibly TRBD1 (5 bases). Germline assignment: CDR1 LNHDA and CDR2 SQIVND (reference sequence). This CDR3 is built from 14 residues. V lost 3 bases, J lost 7 bases, and 12 bases lay in between. The CDR3 DNA sequence: TGTGCCAGTAGTATGAGGGGCGACGGTGAAAAACTGTTTTTT. It yields the protein CASSMRGDGEKLFF.

The rearrangement links TRBV6-1 to TRBJ2-3; maybe TRBD2 (7 bases). V lost 3 bases and J lost 3, with 10 bases in between. The CDR3 covers 14 residues. Germline CDR1 is MNHNS and CDR2 is SASEGT. The CDR3 loop reads CASSEGGATDTQYF. In DNA form, the CDR3 reads TGTGCCAGCAGTGAGGGGGGGGCAACAGATACGCAGTATTTT.

V is TRBV11-2 and J is TRBJ2-4, with D unclear. V was shortened by 0 bases and J by 0 bases, with 6 bases between the two germline ends. The CDR3 has 15 residues. Germline lookup yields CDR1 SGHAT and CDR2 FQNNGV. CDR3 in DNA: TGTGCCAGCAGCTTAGAGAGATTAGCCAAAAACATTCAGTACTTC. This codes for CASSLERLAKNIQYF.

The chain has TRBV18 and TRBJ1-5, with 7 nucleotides matching TRBD1. With V trimmed by 4 bases and J by 3 bases, 12 bases remained unmatched. The CDR3 is made up of 17 amino acids. The germline CDR1 and CDR2 sequences are KGHSH and LQKENI. For the CDR3, the DNA is TGTGCCAGCTCACGGGGTTTCCGGGACAGCCTCAATCAGCCCCAGCATTTT. It codes for CASSRGFRDSLNQPQHF.

This chain joins TRBV29-1 and TRBJ2-7, with D perhaps given as TRBD1 or TRBD2 (6 bases each). Trimming took 4 bases from V and 4 from J, leaving 14 bases between them. Germline lookup yields CDR1 SQVTM and CDR2 ANQGSEA. This CDR3 has 13 amino acids. CDR3 in amino acids: CSVADRRGYEQYF. CDR3 DNA sequence: TGCAGCGTTGCCGACAGGAGGGGATACGAGCAGTACTTC.

J is TRBJ1-2 and V is TRBV6-5, with D maybe TRBD1 (6 bases). The V end was cut by 0 bases, the J end by 7 bases, with 21 bases between. The CDR3 spans 17 residues. Germline-derived CDR1 and CDR2 are MNHEY and SVGAGI. Here the CDR3 DNA reads TGTGCCAGCAGTTACTCGGAACAGGGAGGGTTGTTAGGTGGCTACACCTTC. This encodes CASSYSEQGGLLGGYTF.

The rearrangement joins TRBV24-1 to TRBJ2-2, with a weak D call TRBD1 (5 bases). The CDR3 covers 16 residues. Germline lookup yields CDR1 KGHDR and CDR2 SFDVKD. V was cut by 3 bases and J by 4 bases, with 14 bases left in between. The CDR3 bases are TGTGCCACCAGTGATCTCAAGAAGGGGTTCACCGGGGAGCTGTTTTTT. Its protein is CATSDLKKGFTGELFF.

The chain is built from TRBV7-9 and TRBJ1-6; D is ambiguous. Germline V lookup: CDR1 SEHNR, CDR2 FQNEAQ (reference sequence). V was trimmed by 3 bases and J by 8 bases, leaving 8 bases between them. The CDR3 has 13 residues. CDR3 nucleotide sequence: TGTGCCAGCAGCTTCGAAGCGGATTCACCCCTCCACTTT. This encodes CASSFEADSPLHF.

The V and J genes are TRBV28 and TRBJ1-2; unclear D gene. The V gene's germline CDR1 is MDHEN and CDR2 SYDVKM. The CDR3 is 14 amino acids. V dropped 6 bases and J dropped 0 bases, with 11 bases sitting between them. CDR3 amino acids: CASSPIRPNYGYTF. In nucleotides, the CDR3 is TGTGCCAGCAGCCCTATACGGCCTAACTATGGCTACACCTTC.

DNA of the CDR3: TGCGCCAGCAGCTTCACAGGGGGCACCTACGAGCAGTACTTC. Its translation: CASSFTGGTYEQYF. The chain recombines TRBV5-1 with TRBJ2-7; TRBD1 matches at 9 bases. J was trimmed by 2 bases and V by 2 bases; bases with no gene match: 2. Germline loops: CDR1 SGHRS, CDR2 YFSETQ. The CDR3 runs 14 residues.

The chain is built from TRBV12-3 or TRBV12-4 and TRBJ1-5; no definite D call. Trimming removed 0 bases at V and 5 bases at J, with 8 bases between. The length of the CDR3 is 14 residues. The CDR3 DNA reads TGTGCCAGCAGTTTAGCAGGGAACTATCAGCCCCAGCATTTT. Translated, it gives CASSLAGNYQPQHF.

This clonotype was seen just once. V is TRBV19 and J is TRBJ2-7; D uncertain. The CDR3 sequence is 14 residues long. Germline CDR1 LNHDA, CDR2 SQIVND (reference sequence). V lost 5 bases and J lost 1, with 12 bases in between. The CDR3 loop reads CASSPLGKSYEQYF. The CDR3 bases are TGTGCCAGTAGTCCCCTAGGGAAATCCTACGAGCAGTACTTC.

The chain employs TRBV27 and TRBJ2-5; D may be TRBD2 (6 bases). CDR1 is MNHEY, CDR2 SMNVEV, per germline (reference sequence). The CDR3 length is 15 residues. V lost 8 bases and J lost 1, with 17 bases in between. The CDR3 bases are TGTGCCAGCCGGGACTTAGCGTTGGGCCAAGAGACCCAGTACTTC. The encoded protein is CASRDLALGQETQYF.

The rearrangement uses TRBV10-3 and TRBJ1-1; maybe TRBD1 (5 bases). Per germline, CDR1 ENHRY and CDR2 SYGVKD. The germline V and J ends were trimmed by 7 bases and 1 base, with 10 bases remaining between them. The CDR3 covers 13 residues. The CDR3 here is CAITRGENTEAFF. DNA of the CDR3: TGTGCCATCACCCGGGGGGAGAACACTGAAGCTTTCTTT.

The chain links TRBV2 to TRBJ2-3, with TRBD2 matching 10 bases. In germline, CDR1 is SNHLY, CDR2 FYNNEI. The CDR3 has 15 residues. Trimming removed 5 bases from V and 4 bases from J; junction bases left unmatched: 6. The CDR3 spells CASSPGTSVADTQYF. Written as DNA, the CDR3 is TGTGCCAGCAGTCCTGGGACTAGCGTGGCAGATACGCAGTATTTT. The full variable domain, rest sourced from reference TRBV2 and TRBJ2-3, is EPEVTQTPSHQVTQMGQEVILRCVPISNHLYFYWYRQILGQKVEFLVSFYNNEISEKSEIFDDQFSVERPDGSNFTLKIRSTKLEDSAMYFCASSPGTSVADTQYFGPGTRLTVL.

This sequence joins TRBV29-1 and TRBJ2-3, with 10 bases lining up with TRBD2. This CDR3 is 15 amino acids long. Germline V gives CDR1 SQVTM, CDR2 ANQGSEA. V shed 3 bases and J 6 bases; nucleotides not matched to a gene: 9. The CDR3 DNA reads TGCAGCGTTGATAAAGCGGGAGGGCCAGGGGATACGCAGTATTTT. Amino acid sequence: CSVDKAGGPGDTQYF.

J is TRBJ1-6 and V is TRBV12-3 or TRBV12-4; D may be TRBD1 (6 bases). This CDR3 has 13 amino acids. Trimming cost V 3 bases and J 7 bases, with 7 bases left between them. The CDR3: CASSFTGNSPLHF. As DNA, the CDR3 is TGTGCCAGCAGTTTTACAGGGAATTCACCCCTCCACTTT.

This sequence joins TRBV28 and TRBJ1-1, with D unclear. The CDR3 is 11 amino acids. Germline loops: CDR1 MDHEN, CDR2 SYDVKM. Trimming cost V 7 bases and J 1 base, with 4 bases left between them. As DNA, the CDR3 is TGTGCCAGCAACCGGAACACTGAAGCTTTCTTT. Its protein product is CASNRNTEAFF.

The V gene is TRBV7-8, the J gene TRBJ2-5; D is ambiguous. Between the trimmed V and J ends, which lost 11 bases and 5 bases, there was a span of 18 bases. The germline gives CDR1 SGHVS, CDR2 FQNEAQ. CDR3 length: 13 residues. CDR3 residues: CASRIPPHETQYF. CDR3 nucleotides: TGTGCCTCCCGAATTCCTCCTCACGAGACCCAGTACTTC.

The chain couples TRBV7-2 to TRBJ1-5; D gene uncertain. Trimming left V 1 base short and J 3 bases short, with 4 bases between. CDR1 is SGHTA and CDR2 is FQGNSA in the germline V gene. This CDR3 has 13 residues. As DNA, the CDR3 is TGTGCCAGCAGCTTAGAGGACAATCAGCCCCAGCATTTT. Translating it yields CASSLEDNQPQHF.